The rows below give T cell receptor beta chains drawn from one sample of a study of CD8+ T cells in alopecia areata. Data came from immunoSEQ multiplex PCR; TCRdb stores just in-frame clones and leaves some out. There are about 94,000 clones in the sample; about two thirds occur only once, and roughly 17% lies in the top ten. Sequenced material: CD8+ T cells sorted from blood, taken around week 44, from a patient treated with tofacitinib. Receptors were obtained from a human donor with alopecia areata. Each CDR3 is given with its conserved first and last residue. Each record gives: V gene, D gene, clone size, J gene, CDR3 protein, CDR3 DNA. A D gene is named only where the DNA matches it firmly. For some rows the clone size is stated as once, few or many, or as a class when expanded; others skip it.

v_gene: TRBV19; d_gene: TRBD1; abundance: .; j_gene: TRBJ2-4; CDR3aa: CASSPRTGVNIQYF; CDR3nt: TGTGCCAGTAGTCCCCGGACAGGGGTTAACATTCAGTACTTC
v_gene: TRBV4-3; d_gene: .; abundance: many; j_gene: TRBJ1-1; CDR3aa: CASYRGQLRTEAFF; CDR3nt: TGCGCCAGCTACCGCGGACAGTTGAGGACTGAAGCTTTCTTT
v_gene: TRBV5-1; d_gene: .; abundance: .; j_gene: TRBJ1-1; CDR3aa: CASSLQGSTEAFF; CDR3nt: TGCGCCAGCAGCTTACAGGGAAGTACTGAAGCTTTCTTT
v_gene: TRBV19; d_gene: .; abundance: few; j_gene: TRBJ1-1; CDR3aa: CASSIEGSMNTEAFF; CDR3nt: TGTGCCAGTAGTATAGAGGGATCGATGAACACTGAAGCTTTCTTT
v_gene: TRBV27; d_gene: .; abundance: .; j_gene: TRBJ1-1; CDR3aa: CASSLRRGEAFF; CDR3nt: TGTGCCAGCAGTTTGCGAAGGGGAGAAGCTTTCTTT
v_gene: TRBV7-8; d_gene: .; abundance: .; j_gene: TRBJ1-5; CDR3aa: CASSLSNPERQPQHF; CDR3nt: TGTGCCAGCAGCTTAAGTAACCCTGAGAGGCAGCCCCAGCATTTT
v_gene: TRBV30; d_gene: .; abundance: .; j_gene: TRBJ1-1; CDR3aa: CAWRPGVEAFF; CDR3nt: TGTGCCTGGAGGCCGGGGGTGGAAGCTTTCTTT
v_gene: TRBV12-5; d_gene: TRBD2; abundance: .; j_gene: TRBJ2-3; CDR3aa: CASGLSREGETTDTQYF; CDR3nt: TGTGCTAGTGGTTTGTCTCGGGAGGGGGAGACGACAGATACGCAGTATTTT
v_gene: TRBV29-1; d_gene: .; abundance: few; j_gene: TRBJ2-7; CDR3aa: CSVVVRDYEQYF; CDR3nt: TGCAGCGTTGTGGTCAGGGACTACGAGCAGTACTTC
v_gene: TRBV5-8; d_gene: TRBD2; abundance: .; j_gene: TRBJ2-1; CDR3aa: CASSAGGLAGTSSDEQFF; CDR3nt: TGTGCCAGCAGCGCTGGAGGACTAGCGGGCACCTCAAGCGATGAGCAGTTCTTC
v_gene: TRBV29-1; d_gene: .; abundance: few; j_gene: TRBJ2-5; CDR3aa: CSVQRETQYF; CDR3nt: TGCAGCGTTCAACGAGAGACCCAGTACTTC
v_gene: TRBV5-4; d_gene: .; abundance: .; j_gene: TRBJ1-2; CDR3aa: CASSLSSRVDGYTF; CDR3nt: TGTGCCAGCAGCTTATCTAGCAGGGTTGACGGCTACACCTTC
v_gene: TRBV25-1; d_gene: .; abundance: .; j_gene: TRBJ2-1; CDR3aa: CASSESETGPDNEQFF; CDR3nt: TGTGCCAGCAGTGAATCGGAGACAGGACCCGACAATGAGCAGTTCTTC
v_gene: TRBV19; d_gene: .; abundance: once; j_gene: TRBJ1-3; CDR3aa: CASSISRSGNTIYF; CDR3nt: TGTGCCAGTAGTATTTCCAGGAGCGGAAACACCATATATTTT
v_gene: TRBV7-9; d_gene: .; abundance: .; j_gene: TRBJ1-2; CDR3aa: CASSFGGGYTF; CDR3nt: TGTGCCAGCAGCTTTGGTGGTGGCTACACCTTC
v_gene: TRBV13; d_gene: .; abundance: .; j_gene: TRBJ2-1; CDR3aa: CASSPDRNEQFF; CDR3nt: TGTGCCAGCAGCCCCGACCGCAATGAGCAGTTCTTC
v_gene: TRBV7-9; d_gene: TRBD1; abundance: .; j_gene: TRBJ1-4; CDR3aa: CASSSSGQVDYEKLFF; CDR3nt: TGTGCCAGCAGCTCCTCAGGACAGGTCGACTATGAAAAACTGTTTTTT
v_gene: TRBV7-8; d_gene: TRBD2; abundance: once; j_gene: TRBJ2-2; CDR3aa: CASSPFSGGAAGELFF; CDR3nt: TGTGCCAGCAGCCCCTTTAGCGGGGGGGCGGCCGGGGAGCTGTTTTTT
v_gene: TRBV29-1; d_gene: TRBD2; abundance: .; j_gene: TRBJ2-5; CDR3aa: CSVEAIPGEGPFWETQYF; CDR3nt: TGCAGCGTTGAAGCCATACCCGGGGAGGGTCCTTTCTGGGAGACCCAGTACTTC
v_gene: TRBV19; d_gene: .; abundance: .; j_gene: TRBJ2-3; CDR3aa: CASWDGSADTQYF; CDR3nt: TGTGCCTCTTGGGACGGGTCGGCAGATACGCAGTATTTT
v_gene: TRBV7-2; d_gene: TRBD1; abundance: once; j_gene: TRBJ1-1; CDR3aa: CASSPTGNMNTEAFF; CDR3nt: TGTGCCAGCAGCCCGACAGGGAACATGAACACTGAAGCTTTCTTT
v_gene: TRBV29-1; d_gene: .; abundance: few; j_gene: TRBJ2-2; CDR3aa: CSVEEGLGAGELFF; CDR3nt: TGCAGCGTTGAGGAGGGGCTCGGAGCCGGGGAGCTGTTTTTT
v_gene: TRBV2; d_gene: TRBD1; abundance: medium-sized; j_gene: TRBJ2-1; CDR3aa: CASRVGTGDYNEQFF; CDR3nt: TGTGCCAGCAGGGTAGGGACAGGGGACTACAATGAGCAGTTCTTC
v_gene: TRBV6-6; d_gene: .; abundance: .; j_gene: TRBJ1-5; CDR3aa: CASSFDRSNQPQHF; CDR3nt: TGTGCCAGCAGTTTCGACAGGAGCAATCAGCCCCAGCATTTT
v_gene: TRBV15; d_gene: .; abundance: .; j_gene: TRBJ1-5; CDR3aa: CATSSSPAQVGQNQPQHF; CDR3nt: TGTGCCACCAGCAGCTCTCCAGCCCAGGTCGGCCAGAATCAGCCCCAGCATTTT
v_gene: TRBV4-3; d_gene: .; abundance: .; j_gene: TRBJ2-7; CDR3aa: CASSQVLSRQRDYEQYF; CDR3nt: TGCGCCAGCAGCCAAGTTTTGAGCAGACAGAGGGACTACGAGCAGTACTTC
v_gene: TRBV11-2; d_gene: .; abundance: .; j_gene: TRBJ1-1; CDR3aa: CASSPGTEAFF; CDR3nt: TGTGCCAGCAGCCCCGGTACTGAAGCTTTCTTT
v_gene: TRBV4-3; d_gene: TRBD1; abundance: .; j_gene: TRBJ1-6; CDR3aa: CASSQDSRTGPNSPLHF; CDR3nt: TGCGCCAGCAGCCAAGACAGTAGGACAGGACCTAATTCACCCCTCCACTTT
v_gene: TRBV6-9; d_gene: TRBD1; abundance: .; j_gene: TRBJ1-2; CDR3aa: CASSYDRGGNGYTF; CDR3nt: TGTGCCAGCAGTTATGACAGGGGAGGTAACGGCTACACCTTC
v_gene: TRBV13; d_gene: .; abundance: .; j_gene: TRBJ2-5; CDR3aa: CASSLESQEETQYF; CDR3nt: TGTGCCAGCAGCTTAGAGAGTCAAGAAGAGACCCAGTACTTC
v_gene: TRBV9; d_gene: .; abundance: .; j_gene: TRBJ2-3; CDR3aa: CASSGDTQYF; CDR3nt: TGTGCCAGCTCGGGTGATACGCAGTATTTT
v_gene: TRBV7-8; d_gene: .; abundance: once; j_gene: TRBJ1-1; CDR3aa: CASSPRPEGHNTEAFF; CDR3nt: TGTGCCAGCAGCCCGCGGCCAGAGGGACATAACACTGAAGCTTTCTTT
v_gene: TRBV7-9; d_gene: .; abundance: .; j_gene: TRBJ2-1; CDR3aa: CASSLAGGLNEQFF; CDR3nt: TGTGCCAGCAGCTTAGCTGGGGGGCTGAATGAGCAGTTCTTC
v_gene: TRBV30; d_gene: .; abundance: .; j_gene: TRBJ1-1; CDR3aa: CAWSWGNTEAFF; CDR3nt: TGTGCCTGGAGTTGGGGAAACACTGAAGCTTTCTTT
v_gene: TRBV5-6; d_gene: .; abundance: .; j_gene: TRBJ2-7; CDR3aa: CASSFTGASYEQYF; CDR3nt: TGTGCCAGCAGCTTTACGGGGGCCTCCTACGAGCAGTACTTC
v_gene: TRBV11-2; d_gene: .; abundance: .; j_gene: TRBJ2-7; CDR3aa: CASSPPDDEQYF; CDR3nt: TGTGCCAGCAGCCCGCCCGACGACGAGCAGTACTTC
v_gene: TRBV7-9; d_gene: .; abundance: .; j_gene: TRBJ2-7; CDR3aa: CASSLAGLVNEQYF; CDR3nt: TGTGCCAGCAGCCTGGCAGGGTTGGTTAACGAGCAGTACTTC
v_gene: TRBV5-5; d_gene: .; abundance: once; j_gene: TRBJ2-3; CDR3aa: CASSTQGKDTQYF; CDR3nt: TGTGCCAGCAGCACGCAGGGAAAAGATACGCAGTATTTT
v_gene: TRBV14; d_gene: .; abundance: .; j_gene: TRBJ2-7; CDR3aa: CASSQETGDYEQYF; CDR3nt: TGTGCCAGCAGCCAAGAAACCGGAGACTACGAGCAGTACTTC
v_gene: TRBV11-2; d_gene: .; abundance: .; j_gene: TRBJ1-2; CDR3aa: CASRPPSHGNTNYGYTF; CDR3nt: TGTGCCAGCAGACCACCCTCCCATGGAAACACTAACTATGGCTACACCTTC
v_gene: TRBV7-6; d_gene: TRBD1; abundance: .; j_gene: TRBJ1-1; CDR3aa: CASSPPQGVVTEAFF; CDR3nt: TGTGCCAGCAGCCCTCCACAGGGGGTTGTCACTGAAGCTTTCTTT
v_gene: TRBV4-1; d_gene: TRBD1; abundance: .; j_gene: TRBJ2-5; CDR3aa: CASSPGQQGLGETQYF; CDR3nt: TGCGCCAGCAGCCCAGGACAACAGGGGCTTGGAGAGACCCAGTACTTC
v_gene: TRBV7-3; d_gene: .; abundance: .; j_gene: TRBJ1-2; CDR3aa: CASSEDPTQNYGYTF; CDR3nt: TGTGCCAGCAGCGAGGATCCTACACAGAACTATGGCTACACCTTC
v_gene: TRBV4-3; d_gene: TRBD2; abundance: few; j_gene: TRBJ2-2; CDR3aa: CASSQLLASENTGELFF; CDR3nt: TGCGCCAGCAGCCAACTACTAGCGTCCGAGAACACCGGGGAGCTGTTTTTT
v_gene: TRBV4-3; d_gene: .; abundance: .; j_gene: TRBJ2-7; CDR3aa: CASSQDRGSFYEQYF; CDR3nt: TGCGCCAGCAGCCAAGATAGGGGCAGCTTTTACGAGCAGTACTTC
v_gene: TRBV10-3; d_gene: .; abundance: .; j_gene: TRBJ1-5; CDR3aa: CAIRQGQAQPQHF; CDR3nt: TGTGCCATCAGGCAGGGGCAGGCTCAGCCCCAGCATTTT
v_gene: TRBV2; d_gene: .; abundance: .; j_gene: TRBJ1-2; CDR3aa: CASSEASGKDYGYTF; CDR3nt: TGTGCCAGCAGTGAAGCTTCAGGGAAAGACTATGGCTACACCTTC
v_gene: TRBV4-2; d_gene: .; abundance: .; j_gene: TRBJ1-2; CDR3aa: CASSQSTANYGYTF; CDR3nt: TGTGCCAGCAGCCAATCGACGGCGAACTATGGCTACACCTTC
v_gene: TRBV7-6; d_gene: .; abundance: .; j_gene: TRBJ1-1; CDR3aa: CASSLPDLTREAFF; CDR3nt: TGTGCCAGCAGCTTACCGGACCTTACCCGTGAAGCTTTCTTT
v_gene: TRBV9; d_gene: .; abundance: once; j_gene: TRBJ1-1; CDR3aa: CASSVAGDEAAFF; CDR3nt: TGTGCCAGCAGCGTAGCAGGGGATGAAGCAGCTTTCTTT
v_gene: TRBV15; d_gene: .; abundance: .; j_gene: TRBJ2-5; CDR3aa: CATSYQGTGPQETQYF; CDR3nt: TGTGCCACCAGCTACCAAGGGACGGGACCACAAGAGACCCAGTACTTC
v_gene: TRBV7-9; d_gene: .; abundance: .; j_gene: TRBJ2-5; CDR3aa: CASSPPRVVSETQYF; CDR3nt: TGTGCCAGCAGCCCACCGAGAGTAGTGTCGGAGACCCAGTACTTC
v_gene: TRBV19; d_gene: .; abundance: .; j_gene: TRBJ1-2; CDR3aa: CASTYQGPNYGYTF; CDR3nt: TGTGCCAGTACCTACCAGGGACCTAACTATGGCTACACCTTC
v_gene: TRBV4-1; d_gene: .; abundance: .; j_gene: TRBJ1-2; CDR3aa: CASSQENSYGYTF; CDR3nt: TGCGCCAGCAGCCAGGAAAACAGCTATGGCTACACCTTC